This TCR beta chain was obtained from a study of OX40 agonist ivuxolimab in advanced cancers. Whole-study context: People in dose escalation had one of these cancers: hepatocellular carcinoma, melanoma, renal cell or head and neck cancer. Whole-study results and caveats: Blood T cells, both CD4+ and CD8+, expanded clonally by week 6 at 0.1 to 3.0 mg/kg. Some nonresponders additionally presented with little normalized T-cell clonal expansion.

Of note for this clone: Its antigen is not identified.

Germline-derived CDR1 and CDR2 are SGHRS and YFSETQ. Trimming removed 1 base from V and 4 bases from J, with 14 bases in between. The CDR3 extends over 15 amino acids. Blood specimens came from baseline, cycle 4 day 1, and cycle 7 day 1. Assay: immunoSEQ multiplex PCR; the TCRdb copy retains only in-frame clones and omits some. Of more than 45,000 clones listed, approximately 81% are singletons. The sequenced sample was CD4+ or CD8+ T cells sorted from blood, obtained in a trial of the OX40 agonist ivuxolimab. The chain employs TRBV5-1 and TRBJ1-2; D is possibly TRBD1 (6 bases). This TCR came from an adult with an advanced solid tumor such as melanoma, head and neck, liver or kidney cancer. In nucleotides, the CDR3 is TGCGCCAGCAGCTTGTTGTCAGGGGACGGCTATGGCTACACCTTC. Its protein product is CASSLLSGDGYGYTF.